This T cell receptor (beta chain) was found in a study of T cell responses to AZD1222 COVID-19 vaccine. Profiled with immunoSEQ multiplex PCR; TCRdb holds only in-frame clones, not every one. The data show roughly 100,000 clones, roughly 90% seen once. Unmatched junction bases numbered 3, after V lost 4 bases and J lost 4 bases. CDR3 length: 14 residues. Looked up from germline, CDR1 is SGHKS and CDR2 is YYEKEE (reference sequence). The specimen comprised peripheral blood, sampled on day 0 of AZD1222 vaccination. The J gene is TRBJ2-7, the V gene TRBV5-5, with 12 bases identical to TRBD1. The sequence derives from an adult in good health. The CDR3 region has the DNA TGTGCCAGCAGCGGGGACAGGGGGCTGTACGAGCAGTACTTC. This translates into CASSGDRGLYEQYF.